This T cell receptor beta chain was captured by sequencing in a study of cytomegalovirus exposure and HLA in healthy donors. The CDR3 is 14 residues long. The germline gives CDR1 SQVTM, CDR2 ANQGSEA. Trimming left V 6 bases short and J 5 bases short, with 19 bases between. Comment on this clone: As yet, its antigen is unknown.

Study-level findings and limits: It emerged from a later analysis that several of the most significant clusters appeared to be linked to common viral pathogens. More clonal expansion characterized HLA-associated TCR beta chains than equally common others in a later analysis. The analysis excluded some indistinguishable V segments, including TRBV6-2 and TRBV6-3. A highly shared variant cluster was judged a likely technical artifact.

PCR amplification relied on 60 Vbeta primers (plus 13 Jbeta primers). Generated by immunoSEQ multiplex PCR, the TCRdb table keeps only in-frame clones and is missing some. The repertoire consists of 120,000 or so clones, with approximately 80% occurring once and the leading ten covering about 1.8%. Sequenced sample: PBMCs. This sequence originates from a man in his late teens or twenties in good health and CMV-seronegative. This chain connects TRBV29-1 to TRBJ1-1; possibly TRBD1 for D (6 bases). The DNA for the CDR3 is TGCAGCGTCCCAGACAGGATCCTCGGAACTGAAGCTTTCTTT. Translated: CSVPDRILGTEAFF.